This T cell receptor beta chain emerged from a study of response to subunit inactivated influenza vaccine. This clonotype occurred many times. Its antigen remains unknown. Using its own MiXCR run on the RT-PCR reads, TCRdb lists one record per CDR3 protein. The repertoire holds 450,000 to 600,000 distinct CDR3 sequences, with 7.2% as singletons. The V and J ends lost 2 bases and 1 base, in that order; junction bases with no gene match: 5. The CDR3 has 16 residues. Germline V gene lookup returns CDR1 SGHVS and CDR2 FQNEAQ. Study conclusions and caveats: The authors suggested that every seasonal influenza vaccination recruits few new T cells.

The source of this sequence is a man between 50 and 75 years old who received an inactivated influenza vaccine. V is TRBV7-8 and J is TRBJ2-3; the match to TRBD2 covers 8 bases. The input for sequencing was PBMCs from blood, taken less than 30 months after vaccination. CDR3 coding DNA: TGTGCCAGCAGCTTAACCGGGACTAGGGGCACAGATACGCAGTATTTT. Translation: CASSLTGTRGTDTQYF.